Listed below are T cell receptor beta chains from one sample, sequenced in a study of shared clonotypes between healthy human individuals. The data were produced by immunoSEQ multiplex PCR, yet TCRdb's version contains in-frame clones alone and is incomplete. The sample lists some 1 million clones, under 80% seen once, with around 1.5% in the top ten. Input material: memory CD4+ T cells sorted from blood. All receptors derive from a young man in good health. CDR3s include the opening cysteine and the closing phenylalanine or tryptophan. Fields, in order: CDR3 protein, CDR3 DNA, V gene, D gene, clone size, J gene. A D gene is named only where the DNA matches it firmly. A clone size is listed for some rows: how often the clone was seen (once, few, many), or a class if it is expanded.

CDR3aa: CSVRGTQETQYF
CDR3nt: TGCAGCGTGAGGGGGACCCAAGAGACCCAGTACTTC
v_gene: TRBV29-1
d_gene: .
abundance: .
j_gene: TRBJ2-5

CDR3aa: CASSSPSGGPPDTQYF
CDR3nt: TGTGCCAGCAGCTCACCCAGCGGGGGCCCCCCCGATACGCAGTATTTT
v_gene: TRBV11-2
d_gene: TRBD2
abundance: .
j_gene: TRBJ2-3

CDR3aa: CAWTGDLEAFF
CDR3nt: TGTGCCTGGACCGGGGACCTTGAAGCTTTCTTT
v_gene: TRBV30
d_gene: .
abundance: once
j_gene: TRBJ1-1

CDR3aa: CASSESKYEQYF
CDR3nt: TGTGCCAGCAGTGAGAGTAAGTACGAGCAGTACTTC
v_gene: TRBV6-1
d_gene: .
abundance: once
j_gene: TRBJ2-7

CDR3aa: CASSIGTLAKNIQYF
CDR3nt: TGCGCCAGCAGCATCGGGACACTAGCCAAAAACATTCAGTACTTC
v_gene: TRBV5-1
d_gene: .
abundance: .
j_gene: TRBJ2-4

CDR3aa: CASSYSRGNTEAFF
CDR3nt: TGTGCCAGCAGTTACTCTAGGGGGAACACTGAAGCTTTCTTT
v_gene: TRBV6-5
d_gene: .
abundance: .
j_gene: TRBJ1-1

CDR3aa: CASSPIGTGQNNEQFF
CDR3nt: TGTGCCAGCAGCCCGATCGGGACAGGGCAAAATAATGAGCAGTTCTTC
v_gene: TRBV28
d_gene: TRBD1
abundance: .
j_gene: TRBJ2-1

CDR3aa: CASSLRTSGIEQYF
CDR3nt: TGTGCCAGCAGCTTGAGGACTAGCGGGATCGAGCAGTACTTC
v_gene: TRBV12-1
d_gene: .
abundance: .
j_gene: TRBJ2-7

CDR3aa: CAWSTSATDTQYF
CDR3nt: TGTGCCTGGTCGACTAGCGCCACAGATACGCAGTATTTT
v_gene: TRBV30
d_gene: TRBD2
abundance: .
j_gene: TRBJ2-3

CDR3aa: CASSYGGAQEIEAFF
CDR3nt: TGTGCCAGCAGTTACGGGGGGGCGCAGGAGATTGAAGCTTTCTTT
v_gene: TRBV6-5
d_gene: .
abundance: .
j_gene: TRBJ1-1

CDR3aa: CASSSGRTYEQYF
CDR3nt: TGCGCCAGCAGCTCTGGACGAACCTACGAGCAGTACTTC
v_gene: TRBV5-1
d_gene: .
abundance: .
j_gene: TRBJ2-7

CDR3aa: CASKPRAGGELFF
CDR3nt: TGCGCCAGCAAGCCCCGGGCCGGAGGGGAGCTGTTTTTT
v_gene: TRBV4-1
d_gene: .
abundance: .
j_gene: TRBJ2-2

CDR3aa: CASRLGQDKEKLFF
CDR3nt: TGTGCCAGCAGACTTGGACAGGACAAAGAAAAACTGTTTTTT
v_gene: TRBV28
d_gene: TRBD1
abundance: few
j_gene: TRBJ1-4

CDR3aa: CAIQTNTEAFF
CDR3nt: TGTGCCATCCAGACCAACACTGAAGCTTTCTTT
v_gene: TRBV5-4
d_gene: .
abundance: .
j_gene: TRBJ1-1

CDR3aa: CASSTAPLSPFSNQPQHF
CDR3nt: TGTGCCAGTAGTACCGCCCCGCTAAGCCCCTTTAGCAATCAGCCCCAGCATTTT
v_gene: TRBV19
d_gene: .
abundance: .
j_gene: TRBJ1-5

CDR3aa: CASRPGRANEKLFF
CDR3nt: TGCGCCAGCAGGCCGGGAAGGGCCAATGAAAAACTGTTTTTT
v_gene: TRBV10-2
d_gene: .
abundance: .
j_gene: TRBJ1-4

CDR3aa: CASSISSGETYEQYF
CDR3nt: TGTGCCAGTAGTATTTCTAGCGGGGAAACCTACGAGCAGTACTTC
v_gene: TRBV19
d_gene: TRBD2
abundance: .
j_gene: TRBJ2-7

CDR3aa: CASTGGADYGYTF
CDR3nt: TGTGCCTCCACAGGGGGCGCAGACTATGGCTACACCTTC
v_gene: TRBV10-3
d_gene: TRBD1
abundance: .
j_gene: TRBJ1-2

CDR3aa: CASSAGVYQYF
CDR3nt: TGTGCCAGCAGCGCAGGGGTATACCAGTACTTC
v_gene: TRBV5-5
d_gene: .
abundance: .
j_gene: TRBJ2-7